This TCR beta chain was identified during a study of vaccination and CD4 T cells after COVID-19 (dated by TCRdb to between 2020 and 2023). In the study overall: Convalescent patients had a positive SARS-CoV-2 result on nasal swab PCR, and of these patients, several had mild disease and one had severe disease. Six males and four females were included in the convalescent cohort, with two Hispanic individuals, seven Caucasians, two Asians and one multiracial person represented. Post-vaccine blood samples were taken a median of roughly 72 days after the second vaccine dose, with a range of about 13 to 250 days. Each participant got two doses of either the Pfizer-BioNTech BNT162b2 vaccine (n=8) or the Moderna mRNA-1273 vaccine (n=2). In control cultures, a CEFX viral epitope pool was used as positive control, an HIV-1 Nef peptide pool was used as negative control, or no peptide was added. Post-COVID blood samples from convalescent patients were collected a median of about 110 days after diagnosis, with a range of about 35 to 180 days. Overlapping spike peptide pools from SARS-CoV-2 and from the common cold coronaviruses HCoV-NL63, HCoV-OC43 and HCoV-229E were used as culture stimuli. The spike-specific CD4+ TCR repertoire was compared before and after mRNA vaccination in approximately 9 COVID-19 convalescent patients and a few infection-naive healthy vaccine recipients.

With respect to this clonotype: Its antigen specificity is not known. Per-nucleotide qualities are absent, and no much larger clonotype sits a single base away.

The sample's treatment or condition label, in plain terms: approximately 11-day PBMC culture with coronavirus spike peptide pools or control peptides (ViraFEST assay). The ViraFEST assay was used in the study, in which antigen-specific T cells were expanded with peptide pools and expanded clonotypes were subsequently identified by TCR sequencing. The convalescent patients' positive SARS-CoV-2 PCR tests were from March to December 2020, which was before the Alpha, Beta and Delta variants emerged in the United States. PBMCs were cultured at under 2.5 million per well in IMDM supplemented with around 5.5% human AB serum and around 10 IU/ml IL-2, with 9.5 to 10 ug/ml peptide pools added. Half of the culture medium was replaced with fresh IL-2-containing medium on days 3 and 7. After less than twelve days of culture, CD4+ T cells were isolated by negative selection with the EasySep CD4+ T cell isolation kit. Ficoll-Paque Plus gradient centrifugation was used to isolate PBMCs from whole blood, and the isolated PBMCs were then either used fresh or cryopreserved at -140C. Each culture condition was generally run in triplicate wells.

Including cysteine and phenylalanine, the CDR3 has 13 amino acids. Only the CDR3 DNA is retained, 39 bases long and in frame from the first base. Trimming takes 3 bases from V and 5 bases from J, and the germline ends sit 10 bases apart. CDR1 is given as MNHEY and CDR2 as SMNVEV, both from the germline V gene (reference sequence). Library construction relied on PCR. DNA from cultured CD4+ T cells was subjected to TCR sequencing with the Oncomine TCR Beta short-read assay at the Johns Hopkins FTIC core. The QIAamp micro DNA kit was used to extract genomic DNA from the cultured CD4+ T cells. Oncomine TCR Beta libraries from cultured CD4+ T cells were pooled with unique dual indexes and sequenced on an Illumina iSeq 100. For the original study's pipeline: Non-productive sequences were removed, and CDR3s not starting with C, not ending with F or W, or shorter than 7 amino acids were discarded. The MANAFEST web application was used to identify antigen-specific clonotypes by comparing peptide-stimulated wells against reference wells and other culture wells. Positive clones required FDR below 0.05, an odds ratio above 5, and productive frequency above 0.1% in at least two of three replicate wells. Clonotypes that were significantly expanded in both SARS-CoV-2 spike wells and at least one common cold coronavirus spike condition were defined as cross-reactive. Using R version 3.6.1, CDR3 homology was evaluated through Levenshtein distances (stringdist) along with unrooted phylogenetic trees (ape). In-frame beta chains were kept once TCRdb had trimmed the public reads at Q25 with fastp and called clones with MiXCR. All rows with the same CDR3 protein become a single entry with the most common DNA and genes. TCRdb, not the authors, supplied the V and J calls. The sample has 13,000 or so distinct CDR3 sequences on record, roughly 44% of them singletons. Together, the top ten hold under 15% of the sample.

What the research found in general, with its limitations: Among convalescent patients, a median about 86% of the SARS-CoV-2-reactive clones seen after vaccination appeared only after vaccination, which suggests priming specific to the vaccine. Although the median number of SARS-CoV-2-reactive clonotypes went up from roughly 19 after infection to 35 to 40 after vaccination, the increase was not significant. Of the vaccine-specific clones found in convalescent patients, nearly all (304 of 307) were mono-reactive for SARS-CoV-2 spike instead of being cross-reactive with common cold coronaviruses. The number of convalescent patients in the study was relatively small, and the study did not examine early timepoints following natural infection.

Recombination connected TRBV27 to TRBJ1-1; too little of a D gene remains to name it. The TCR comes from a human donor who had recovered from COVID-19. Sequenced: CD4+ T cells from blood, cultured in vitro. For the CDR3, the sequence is CASSFGLGTEAFF. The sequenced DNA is TGTGCCAGCAGTTTTGGGTTGGGGACTGAAGCTTTCTTT.